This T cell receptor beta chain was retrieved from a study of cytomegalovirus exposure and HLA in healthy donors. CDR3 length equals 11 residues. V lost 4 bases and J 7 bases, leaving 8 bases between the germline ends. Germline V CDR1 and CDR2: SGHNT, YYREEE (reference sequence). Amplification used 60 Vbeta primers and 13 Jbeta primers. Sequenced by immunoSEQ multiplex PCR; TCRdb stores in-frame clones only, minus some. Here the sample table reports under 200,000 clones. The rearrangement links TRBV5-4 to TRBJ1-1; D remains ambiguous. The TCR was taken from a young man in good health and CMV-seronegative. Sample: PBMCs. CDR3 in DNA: TGTGCCAGCAGCCTGGCGGGTGAAGCTTTCTTT. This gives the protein CASSLAGEAFF.